A single sample gave rise to the 2 T cell receptor beta chains below, sequenced in a study of spatial heterogeneity in lung cancer. TCRdb reprocessed the 5' RACE reads via MiXCR and lists one record per CDR3 protein. This sample yields approximately 40,000 distinct CDR3 sequences, of which roughly 6.5% are seen a single time; approximately 30% belongs to the top ten. Stated time point: sample taken at primary tumor resection. The sequencing used PBMCs, collected at surgery. The receptors come from a female donor with early-stage non-small cell lung cancer.

This clonotype appeared many times. V is TRBV12-3 or TRBV12-4 and J is TRBJ1-1; 7 bases agree with TRBD1. CDR3 length: 18 residues. With V trimmed by 4 bases and J by 4 bases, 18 bases remained unmatched. DNA of the CDR3: TGTGCCAGCAGTTGGTTGAGGGGGCGCCGCGGTGTGAGCACTGAAGCTTTCTTT. It codes for CASSWLRGRRGVSTEAFF.

This clonotype appeared many times. This sequence joins TRBV2 and TRBJ1-1; D remains ambiguous. V was shortened by 7 bases and J by 3 bases, with 9 bases between the two germline ends. The CDR3 sequence is 12 residues long. Germline V CDR1 and CDR2: SNHLY, FYNNEI. The CDR3 region has the DNA TGTGCCAGCAACCCCGGGTACACTGAAGCTTTCTTT. Its protein is CASNPGYTEAFF.